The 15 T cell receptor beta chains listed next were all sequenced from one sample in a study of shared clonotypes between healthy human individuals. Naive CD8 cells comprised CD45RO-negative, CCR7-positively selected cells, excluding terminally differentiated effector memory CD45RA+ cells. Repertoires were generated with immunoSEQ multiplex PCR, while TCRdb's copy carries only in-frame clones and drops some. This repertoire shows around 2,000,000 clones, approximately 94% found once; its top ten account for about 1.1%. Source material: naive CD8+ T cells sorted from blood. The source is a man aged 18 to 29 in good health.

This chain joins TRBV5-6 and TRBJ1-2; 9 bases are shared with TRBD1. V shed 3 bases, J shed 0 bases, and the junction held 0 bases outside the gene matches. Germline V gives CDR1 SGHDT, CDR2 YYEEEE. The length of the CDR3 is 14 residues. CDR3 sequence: CASSWDRANYGYTF. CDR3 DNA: TGTGCCAGCAGCTGGGACAGGGCTAACTATGGCTACACCTTC. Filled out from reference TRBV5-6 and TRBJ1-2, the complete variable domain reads DAGVTQSPTHLIKTRGQQVTLRCSPKSGHDTVSWYQQALGQGPQFIFQYYEEEERQRGNFPDRFSGHQFPNYSSELNVNALLLGDSALYLCASSWDRANYGYTFGSGTRLTVV.

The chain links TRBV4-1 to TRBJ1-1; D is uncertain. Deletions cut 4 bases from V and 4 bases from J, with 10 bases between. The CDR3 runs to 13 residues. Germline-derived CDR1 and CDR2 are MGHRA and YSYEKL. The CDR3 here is CASSPPWSTEAFF. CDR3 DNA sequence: TGCGCCAGCAGCCCACCCTGGAGCACTGAAGCTTTCTTT.

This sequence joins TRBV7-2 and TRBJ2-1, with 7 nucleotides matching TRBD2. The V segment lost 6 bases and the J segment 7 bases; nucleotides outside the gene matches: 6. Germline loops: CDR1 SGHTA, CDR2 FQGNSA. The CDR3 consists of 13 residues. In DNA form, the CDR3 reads TGTGCCAGCAGGGAGGGCGGGGGAAATGAGCAGTTCTTC. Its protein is CASREGGGNEQFF.

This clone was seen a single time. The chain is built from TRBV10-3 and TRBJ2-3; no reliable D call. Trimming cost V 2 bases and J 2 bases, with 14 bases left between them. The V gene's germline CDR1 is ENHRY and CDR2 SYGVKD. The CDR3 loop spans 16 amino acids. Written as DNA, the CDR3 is TGTGCCATCAGTGAGGCCGACTTTCCACCCACAGATACGCAGTATTTT. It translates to CAISEADFPPTDTQYF.

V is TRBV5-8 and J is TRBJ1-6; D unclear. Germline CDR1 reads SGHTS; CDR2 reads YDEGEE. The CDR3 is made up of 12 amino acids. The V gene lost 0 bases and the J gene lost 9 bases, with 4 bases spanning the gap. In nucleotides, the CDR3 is TGTGCCAGCAGCTTGGGACTTTCACCCCTCCACTTT. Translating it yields CASSLGLSPLHF.

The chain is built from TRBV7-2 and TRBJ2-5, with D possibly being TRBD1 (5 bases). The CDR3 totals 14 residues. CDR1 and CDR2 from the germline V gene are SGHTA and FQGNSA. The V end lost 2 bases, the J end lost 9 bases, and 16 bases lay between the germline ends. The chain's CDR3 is CASSLSEVSGPQYF. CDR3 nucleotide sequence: TGTGCCAGCAGCTTAAGTGAAGTTTCAGGGCCCCAGTACTTC. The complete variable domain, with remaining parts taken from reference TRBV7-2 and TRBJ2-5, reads GAGVSQSPSNKVTEKGKDVELRCDPISGHTALYWYRQSLGQGLEFLIYFQGNSAPDKSGLPSDRFSAERTGGSVSTLTIQRTQQEDSAVYLCASSLSEVSGPQYFGPGTRLLVL.

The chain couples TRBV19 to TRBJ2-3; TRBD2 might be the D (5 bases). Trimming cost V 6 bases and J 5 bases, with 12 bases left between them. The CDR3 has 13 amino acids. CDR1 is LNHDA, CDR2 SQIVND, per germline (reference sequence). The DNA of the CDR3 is TGTGCCAGTAGCAATTGGGAGCGAGATACGCAGTATTTT. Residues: CASSNWERDTQYF.

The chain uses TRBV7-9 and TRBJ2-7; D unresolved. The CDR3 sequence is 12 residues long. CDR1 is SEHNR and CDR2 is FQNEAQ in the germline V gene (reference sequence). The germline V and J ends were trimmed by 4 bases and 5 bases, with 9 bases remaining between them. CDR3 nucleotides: TGTGCCAGCAGCTCCATTCCTAACGAGCAGTACTTC. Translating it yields CASSSIPNEQYF. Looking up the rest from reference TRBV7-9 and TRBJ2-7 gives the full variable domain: DTGVSQNPRHKITKRGQNVTFRCDPISEHNRLYWYRQTLGQGPEFLTYFQNEAQLEKSRLLSDRFSAERPKGSFSTLEIQRTEQGDSAMYLCASSSIPNEQYFGPGTRLTVT.

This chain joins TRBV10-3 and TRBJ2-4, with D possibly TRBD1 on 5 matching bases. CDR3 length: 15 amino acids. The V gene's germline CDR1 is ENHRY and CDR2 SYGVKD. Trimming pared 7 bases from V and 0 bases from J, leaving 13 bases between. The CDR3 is CAITTGFLAKNIQYF. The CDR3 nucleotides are TGTGCCATCACCACAGGTTTTTTAGCCAAAAACATTCAGTACTTC.

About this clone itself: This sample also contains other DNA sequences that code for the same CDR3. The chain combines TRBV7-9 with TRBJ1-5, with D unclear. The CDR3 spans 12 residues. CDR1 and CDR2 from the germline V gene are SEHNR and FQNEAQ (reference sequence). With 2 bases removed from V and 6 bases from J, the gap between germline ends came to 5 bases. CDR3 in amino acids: CASSLPGQPQHF. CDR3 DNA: TGTGCCAGCAGCTTACCAGGTCAGCCCCAGCATTTT.

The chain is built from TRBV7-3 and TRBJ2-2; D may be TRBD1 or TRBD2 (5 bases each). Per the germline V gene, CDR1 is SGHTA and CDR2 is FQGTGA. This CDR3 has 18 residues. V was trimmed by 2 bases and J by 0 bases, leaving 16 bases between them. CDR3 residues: CASSLGPRTGPNTGELFF. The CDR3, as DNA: TGTGCCAGCAGCTTAGGTCCCCGTACGGGACCGAACACCGGGGAGCTGTTTTTT. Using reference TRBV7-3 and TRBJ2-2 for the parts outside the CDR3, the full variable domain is GAGVSQTPSNKVTEKGKYVELRCDPISGHTALYWYRQSLGQGPEFLIYFQGTGAADDSGLPNDRFFAVRPEGSVSTLKIQRTERGDSAVYLCASSLGPRTGPNTGELFFGEGSRLTVL.

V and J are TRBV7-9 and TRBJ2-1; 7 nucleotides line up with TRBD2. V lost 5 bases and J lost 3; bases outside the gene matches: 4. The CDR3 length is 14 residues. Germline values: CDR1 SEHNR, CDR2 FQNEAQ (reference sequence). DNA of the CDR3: TGTGCCAGCAGCGGAAGCGGGAACTACAATGAGCAGTTCTTC. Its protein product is CASSGSGNYNEQFF. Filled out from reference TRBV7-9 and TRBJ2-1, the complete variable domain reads DTGVSQNPRHKITKRGQNVTFRCDPISEHNRLYWYRQTLGQGPEFLTYFQNEAQLEKSRLLSDRFSAERPKGSFSTLEIQRTEQGDSAMYLCASSGSGNYNEQFFGPGTRLTVL.

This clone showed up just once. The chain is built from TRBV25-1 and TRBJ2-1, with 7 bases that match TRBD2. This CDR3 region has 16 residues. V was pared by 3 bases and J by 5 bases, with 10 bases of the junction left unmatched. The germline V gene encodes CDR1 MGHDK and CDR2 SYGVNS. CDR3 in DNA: TGTGCCAGCAGTGACCATTCTAGCGGTCTGAACAATGAGCAGTTCTTC. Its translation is CASSDHSSGLNNEQFF.

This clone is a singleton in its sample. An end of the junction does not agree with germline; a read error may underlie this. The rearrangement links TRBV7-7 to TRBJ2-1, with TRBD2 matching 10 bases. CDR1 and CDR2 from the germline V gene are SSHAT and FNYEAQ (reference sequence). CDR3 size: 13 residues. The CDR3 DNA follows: TGTGCTAGCAGCAAGGGACTAGCGAATGAGCAGTTCTTC. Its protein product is CASSKGLANEQFF.

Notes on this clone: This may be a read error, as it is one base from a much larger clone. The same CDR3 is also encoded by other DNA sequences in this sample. The CDR3: CASSVGYEQYF. For the CDR3, the DNA is TGCGCCAGCAGTGTGGGCTACGAGCAGTACTTC. The chain carries TRBV10-2 and TRBJ2-7; D gene ambiguous. V lost 4 bases and J 3 bases, leaving 4 bases between the germline ends. The CDR3 runs 11 residues. Germline V gene lookup returns CDR1 WSHSY and CDR2 SAAADI.